The 5 T cell receptor beta chains presented below share a single source sample, sequenced in a study of T cells in Graves' hyperthyroidism and ophthalmopathy. TCR beta CDR3 region amplification was performed from RNA transcripts. TCR CDR3 regions were first amplified by RT-PCR with HTBI primers. TCRdb called the multiplex PCR reads again in MiXCR, with one record for every CDR3 protein. The data hold hundreds of thousands of distinct CDR3 sequences, with about two fifths observed a single time. Sequenced: blood. These receptors originate from a young man with Graves' hyperthyroidism.

On this clonotype itself: Since a much larger clone is just one base distant, this may be a read error. V is TRBV29-1 and J is TRBJ2-7; D gene uncertain. The DNA end is more similar to TRBJ2-1, so the J call may be wrong. The CDR3 covers 12 residues. From germline, CDR1 is SQVTM and CDR2 ANQGSEA. The CDR3 reads CSVGFWGREQFF. In DNA form, the CDR3 reads TGCAGCGTTGGTTTTTGGGGAAGGGAGCAGTTCTTC.

This clonotype was observed a single time. V and J are TRBV10-3 and TRBJ2-1, with a weak D call TRBD1 (6 bases). Germline CDR1 reads ENHRY; CDR2 reads SYGVKD. V was pared by 8 bases and J by 6 bases, with 17 bases between. The CDR3 sequence is 14 residues long. The chain's CDR3 is CAIQGPDSPNEQFF. The CDR3 nucleotides are TGTGCCATCCAGGGACCGGACAGCCCCAATGAGCAGTTCTTC.

This clonotype was observed a handful of times. J is TRBJ1-1 and V is TRBV19, with a possible D match to TRBD1 (5 bases). The CDR3 extends over 15 amino acids. Trimming pared 0 bases from V and 6 bases from J, leaving 14 bases between. CDR1 is LNHDA and CDR2 is SQIVND in the germline V gene (reference sequence). CDR3 nucleotides: TGTGCCAGTAGTATAGAGGGGCGTACGAGCGCTGAAGCTTTCTTT. Translation gives CASSIEGRTSAEAFF. Full variable domain (outside the CDR3, taken from reference TRBV19 and TRBJ1-1): DGGITQSPKYLFRKEGQNVTLSCEQNLNHDAMYWYRQDPGQGLRLIYYSQIVNDFQKGDIAEGYSVSREKKESFPLTVTSAQKNPTAFYLCASSIEGRTSAEAFFGQGTRLTVV.

V usage is TRBV19 and J usage is TRBJ1-1, with TRBD1 as a possible D gene (5 bases). The CDR3 length is 13 residues. The V gene's germline CDR1 is LNHDA and CDR2 SQIVND (reference sequence). The V gene lost 8 bases and the J gene lost 5 bases, with 15 bases spanning the gap. The CDR3 spells CASWDLPGTEAFF. The CDR3, as DNA: TGTGCCAGTTGGGACCTCCCGGGAACTGAAGCTTTCTTT.

This clonotype was recorded a few times. The chain is built from TRBV20-1 and TRBJ1-4, with D tentatively TRBD1 (5 bases). Between the trimmed V and J ends, which lost 6 bases and 2 bases, there was a span of 19 bases. The CDR3 is 16 residues long. Germline V lookup: CDR1 DFQATT, CDR2 SNEGSKA (reference sequence). The CDR3 nucleotides read TGCAGTGCCAGGGAATCCTTCAAACCCACTAATGAAAAACTGTTTTTT. It specifies CSARESFKPTNEKLFF.